Listed below are T cell receptor beta chains from one sample, sequenced in a study of memory CD4+ T cells and cytomegalovirus serostatus. The table came from immunoSEQ multiplex PCR; TCRdb's copy has only in-frame clones and leaves some out. The table shows just over 25,000 clones, with about 79% occurring only once. Sequenced sample: memory CD4+ T cells from blood. The origin of the receptors is an adult in good health and CMV-seronegative. CDR3s include the opening cysteine and the closing phenylalanine or tryptophan. Fields, in order: J gene, D gene, V gene, CDR3 protein. The D gene is left open where the match is weak.

J gene: TRBJ2-5; D gene: -; V gene: TRBV28; CDR3 protein: CASSFIRLRQETQYF
J gene: TRBJ1-5; D gene: -; V gene: TRBV28; CDR3 protein: CASSFAQGVGQPQHF
J gene: TRBJ1-3; D gene: -; V gene: TRBV6-5; CDR3 protein: CASKRGSGNTIYF
J gene: TRBJ2-3; D gene: -; V gene: TRBV11-2; CDR3 protein: CASSPGQSTDTQYF
J gene: TRBJ1-1; D gene: -; V gene: TRBV19; CDR3 protein: CASSIGVEGKPGAFF
J gene: TRBJ2-1; D gene: TRBD2; V gene: TRBV27; CDR3 protein: CASSSRPPGGARNEQFF
J gene: TRBJ1-4; D gene: -; V gene: TRBV6-5; CDR3 protein: CASSYRGPGTEKLFF
J gene: TRBJ1-3; D gene: TRBD1; V gene: TRBV11-2; CDR3 protein: CASSLSRGYSGNTIYF
J gene: TRBJ1-2; D gene: -; V gene: TRBV7-2; CDR3 protein: CASSPDTNYGYTF
J gene: TRBJ1-1; D gene: -; V gene: TRBV6-5; CDR3 protein: CASSYSGRGNTEAFF
J gene: TRBJ2-2; D gene: TRBD2; V gene: TRBV7-2; CDR3 protein: CASSLPRGLAGVDTGELFF
J gene: TRBJ2-7; D gene: -; V gene: TRBV27; CDR3 protein: CASRATGPYEQYF
J gene: TRBJ1-5; D gene: -; V gene: TRBV4-3; CDR3 protein: CASSQVRGGNQPQHF
J gene: TRBJ1-2; D gene: -; V gene: TRBV18; CDR3 protein: CASSNKKDSSYYGYTF
J gene: TRBJ2-1; D gene: -; V gene: TRBV10-3; CDR3 protein: CAINGGHNEQFF
J gene: TRBJ2-2; D gene: -; V gene: TRBV6-5; CDR3 protein: CASSRQTTGELFF
J gene: TRBJ2-1; D gene: TRBD1; V gene: TRBV7-3; CDR3 protein: CASSLSGQVYNEQFF
J gene: TRBJ1-2; D gene: -; V gene: TRBV5-1; CDR3 protein: CASSQTVDVGYTF
J gene: TRBJ2-1; D gene: -; V gene: TRBV7-2; CDR3 protein: CASSFSAGNNEQFF
J gene: TRBJ1-6; D gene: -; V gene: TRBV21-1; CDR3 protein: CASSSAYNSPLHF
J gene: TRBJ2-2; D gene: -; V gene: TRBV11-2; CDR3 protein: CASSLAFSGAVSGELFF
J gene: TRBJ2-5; D gene: -; V gene: TRBV9; CDR3 protein: CASSVGSRPVGDLETQYF
J gene: TRBJ1-1; D gene: TRBD1; V gene: TRBV7-9; CDR3 protein: CASSLGNRGRGDEAFF
J gene: TRBJ2-7; D gene: TRBD1; V gene: TRBV14; CDR3 protein: CASSQGTGLYEQYF